A single sample gave rise to the 30 T cell receptor beta chains below, sequenced in a study of beta chain features in type 1 diabetes. Expressed TCRB transcripts were sequenced because the isolated RNA had all been reverse transcribed beforehand. Measured with immunoSEQ multiplex PCR; TCRdb has only the in-frame clones, and not every one. The table records 200,000 to 250,000 clones, 13% to 15% of them present only once. Source material: naive CD4+ T cells from blood. The receptors were sampled from a woman aged 40 to 50 in good health.

This rearrangement joins TRBV5-1 to TRBJ2-3; 8 bases are shared with TRBD2. V lost 5 bases, J lost 6 bases, and 11 bases stayed unmatched. CDR3 length: 15 residues. The germline CDR1 and CDR2 sequences are SGHRS and YFSETQ. The CDR3: CASRRTGTRVDTQYF. The CDR3 DNA reads TGCGCCAGCAGACGTACCGGGACTAGAGTCGATACGCAGTATTTT.

This clone was observed a handful of times. CDR3: CASSPWTGSNNSPLHF. The DNA for the CDR3 is TGTGCCAGCAGCCCCTGGACAGGGTCTAATAATTCACCCCTCCACTTT. This chain joins TRBV9 and TRBJ1-6; 8 positions match TRBD1. J lost 5 bases, V lost 4 bases, and 8 bases had no gene match. The CDR3 extends over 16 amino acids. Germline CDR1 reads SGDLS; CDR2 reads YYNGEE.

This clone was seen only a few times. The CDR3 region has the DNA TGTGCCAGCTCACCATCTAGGATAGGGACTAGCACAGATACGCAGTATTTT. This codes for CASSPSRIGTSTDTQYF. The V and J genes are TRBV18 and TRBJ2-3, with a tentative D call TRBD2 (6 bases). Germline CDR1 and CDR2: KGHSH and LQKENI. The CDR3 runs 17 residues. The ends were cut back, 2 bases at V and 0 bases at J, with 15 bases in the middle.

This clone has a handful of counts. V usage is TRBV9 and J usage is TRBJ1-1, with D uncertain. The CDR3 runs to 14 residues. Trimming pared 2 bases from V and 1 base from J, leaving 9 bases between. Germline lookup yields CDR1 SGDLS and CDR2 YYNGEE. CDR3 sequence: CASSVGSGNTEAFF. The DNA of the CDR3 is TGTGCCAGCAGCGTCGGATCAGGGAACACTGAAGCTTTCTTT. Using reference TRBV9 and TRBJ1-1 for the parts outside the CDR3, the full variable domain is DSGVTQTPKHLITATGQRVTLRCSPRSGDLSVYWYQQSLDQGLQFLIQYYNGEERAKGNILERFSAQQFPDLHSELNLSSLELGDSALYFCASSVGSGNTEAFFGQGTRLTVV.

V and J are TRBV11-3 and TRBJ1-2; 8 nucleotides align to TRBD1. The ends lost 9 bases at V and 0 bases at J; junction bases unmatched: 6. This CDR3 contains 14 residues. Germline CDR1 SGHNT, CDR2 YENEEA. CDR3 amino acids: CASTQGEANYGYTF. The CDR3 DNA reads TGTGCCAGTACACAGGGGGAGGCTAACTATGGCTACACCTTC.

The chain carries TRBV5-1 and TRBJ2-2; a weak D match, TRBD1 (6 bases). Looked up from germline, CDR1 is SGHRS and CDR2 is YFSETQ. Trimming removed 0 bases at V and 5 bases at J, with 11 bases between. CDR3 length equals 15 residues. The CDR3 here is CASSLGTALTGELFF. CDR3 coding DNA: TGCGCCAGCAGCTTGGGGACAGCTTTGACCGGGGAGCTGTTTTTT.

In its sample, this clone was seen a few times. This rearrangement joins TRBV29-1 to TRBJ1-1, with D perhaps matching TRBD1 (5 bases). V lost 4 bases to trimming and J lost 11 bases, with 14 bases between them. The germline V gene encodes CDR1 SQVTM and CDR2 ANQGSEA. The CDR3 spans 11 residues. The CDR3 coding sequence is TGCAGCGTTGCGGGGGGAGTGGGTGCTTTCTTT. It encodes CSVAGGVGAFF.

J is TRBJ2-7 and V is TRBV5-4, with 8 bases identical to TRBD2. This CDR3 region has 14 residues. In germline, CDR1 is SGHNT, CDR2 YYREEE (reference sequence). The ends lost 3 bases at V and 2 bases at J; junction bases unmatched: 4. DNA of the CDR3: TGTGCCAGCAGCTCCAAGGGACTAGCCTACGAGCAGTACTTC. It encodes CASSSKGLAYEQYF.

The gene calls are TRBV7-9 and TRBJ2-1, with 7 bases aligning to TRBD2. Germline trimming cut 2 bases from V and 9 bases from J; bases unmatched to any gene: 13. Germline V lookup: CDR1 SEHNR, CDR2 FQNEAQ (reference sequence). The CDR3 is 16 residues long. CDR3 protein: CASSLREAGPGGEQFF. CDR3 DNA: TGTGCCAGCAGCTTACGGGAAGCGGGACCTGGGGGTGAGCAGTTCTTC. The whole variable domain, remainder taken from reference TRBV7-9 and TRBJ2-1, is DTGVSQNPRHKITKRGQNVTFRCDPISEHNRLYWYRQTLGQGPEFLTYFQNEAQLEKSRLLSDRFSAERPKGSFSTLEIQRTEQGDSAMYLCASSLREAGPGGEQFFGPGTRLTVL.

Points on this clone: This CDR3 is also generated by other DNA sequences in the sample. J is TRBJ2-7 and V is TRBV7-2; the D is unclear. Germline CDR1 is SGHTA and CDR2 is FQGNSA. The CDR3 consists of 11 residues. V was cut by 3 bases and J by 2 bases, with 2 bases left in between. Here the CDR3 reads CASSFTYEQYF. CDR3 nucleotides: TGTGCCAGCAGCTTTACCTACGAGCAGTACTTC.

This clone was picked up a small number of times. This chain connects TRBV5-5 to TRBJ2-3, with 8 nucleotides matching TRBD2. Germline V CDR1 and CDR2: SGHKS, YYEKEE (reference sequence). CDR3 length equals 14 residues. J was trimmed by 6 bases and V by 3 bases; bases with no gene match: 6. In DNA, the CDR3 is TGTGCCAGCAGCTCGAGGACTAGCTTCGATACGCAGTATTTT. Amino acid sequence: CASSSRTSFDTQYF.

The chain links TRBV5-1 to TRBJ2-1; TRBD2 matches at 12 bases. Germline CDR1 reads SGHRS; CDR2 reads YFSETQ. J was trimmed by 8 bases and V by 3 bases; bases with no gene match: 6. CDR3 length equals 15 residues. The CDR3 coding sequence is TGCGCCAGCAGCTCCCTAGCGGGGGGGGAGGATGAGCAGTTCTTC. Translated: CASSSLAGGEDEQFF.

The chain joins TRBV10-2 to TRBJ1-1, with TRBD1 identical over 9 bases. Germline trimming cut 7 bases from V and 5 bases from J; bases unmatched to any gene: 8. Germline CDR1 reads WSHSY; CDR2 reads SAAADI. The CDR3 loop spans 14 amino acids. The CDR3: CASTTTGGVTEAFF. The CDR3 DNA reads TGCGCCAGCACCACGACAGGGGGGGTAACTGAAGCTTTCTTT.

This chain uses TRBV4-2 with TRBJ2-5, with D perhaps matching TRBD1 (5 bases). This CDR3 has 12 residues. CDR1 is LGHNA and CDR2 is YNFKEQ in the germline V gene. Trimming cost V 4 bases and J 4 bases, with 7 bases left between them. In DNA form, the CDR3 reads TGTGCCAGCAGCCCAAGGGGAGAGACCCAGTACTTC. Its translation: CASSPRGETQYF.

The chain carries TRBV5-1 and TRBJ2-7, with TRBD1 matching over 7 bases. J gave up 2 bases and V 1 base, and 15 bases lay outside the gene matches. This CDR3 has 18 amino acids. Germline assignment: CDR1 SGHRS and CDR2 YFSETQ. The CDR3 here is CASSLRSGLQGKTYEQYF. The CDR3 coding sequence is TGCGCCAGCAGCTTGAGGTCGGGTCTACAGGGGAAAACCTACGAGCAGTACTTC.

The rearrangement uses TRBV12-5 and TRBJ1-5, with 9 positions matching TRBD1. Germline V CDR1 and CDR2: LGHNT, FRNRAP. V lost 5 bases and J lost 3; bases outside the gene matches: 8. The CDR3 loop spans 16 amino acids. The CDR3 protein is CASGIGQGRDNQPQHF. The CDR3 nucleotides are TGTGCTAGTGGTATTGGACAGGGGAGGGACAATCAGCCCCAGCATTTT.

The V call is TRBV5-1, the J call TRBJ2-2; D not resolved. The CDR3 consists of 13 residues. V was shortened by 3 bases and J by 7 bases, with 10 bases between the two germline ends. CDR1 and CDR2 (germline): SGHRS, YFSETQ. The CDR3, as DNA: TGCGCCAGCAGCTACCTGTCGGGCGGGGAGCTGTTTTTT. Protein sequence: CASSYLSGGELFF.

The rearrangement links TRBV2 to TRBJ2-7; 10 bases line up with TRBD1. Germline V gives CDR1 SNHLY, CDR2 FYNNEI. J was trimmed by 6 bases and V by 11 bases; bases with no gene match: 7. The CDR3 is 12 residues long. The CDR3 coding sequence is TGTGCCGGCGGGACAGGGGACTCCGAGCAGTACTTC. Its translation: CAGGTGDSEQYF.

For the CDR3, the DNA is TGTGCCAGCAGTGAAGTAGTGAGCAGGGCTCCTATCTACGAGCAGTACTTC. Translation gives CASSEVVSRAPIYEQYF. The chain employs TRBV6-1 and TRBJ2-7, with a possible D match to TRBD1 (5 bases). Germline V CDR1 and CDR2: MNHNS, SASEGT. V was clipped by 1 base and J by 3 bases, with 19 bases between them. This CDR3 is built from 17 residues.

As concerns this clone: Given a much more abundant clone one base away, this may be a read error. The rearrangement links TRBV19 to TRBJ1-1; no definite D call. The CDR3 has 12 amino acids. Trimming took off 3 bases at V and 1 base at J, with 3 bases between the two ends. Germline V CDR1 and CDR2: LNHDA, SQIVND (reference sequence). The CDR3 protein is CASSIRNTEAFF. The DNA of the CDR3 is TGTGCCAGTAGTATCAGGAACACTGAAGCTTTCTTT.

This clone has only a few counts. This chain uses TRBV7-2 with TRBJ2-3; 7 bases match TRBD2. This CDR3 contains 15 residues. Trimming cost V 0 bases and J 7 bases; bases outside gene matches: 7. CDR1 is SGHTA and CDR2 is FQGNSA in the germline V gene. CDR3 in DNA: TGTGCCAGCAGCTTAGCAGGACTAGGGTTGAATACGCAGTATTTT. Translating gives CASSLAGLGLNTQYF.

J is TRBJ2-7 and V is TRBV7-6; D is uncertain. The V gene's germline CDR1 is SGHVS and CDR2 FNYEAQ. Deletions cut 5 bases from V and 4 bases from J, with 15 bases between. The CDR3 is 14 amino acids. The CDR3 reads CASSNENPPYEQYF. As DNA, the CDR3 is TGTGCCAGCAGCAACGAGAACCCGCCGTACGAGCAGTACTTC.

V is TRBV27 and J is TRBJ1-6; the match to TRBD1 covers 9 bases. CDR1 is MNHEY and CDR2 is SMNVEV in the germline V gene (reference sequence). V dropped 5 bases and J dropped 9; count of bases not matched to a gene: 8. The CDR3 sequence is 15 residues long. The CDR3 loop reads CASSRGQGVGSPLHF. In nucleotides, the CDR3 is TGTGCCAGCAGTCGGGGACAGGGTGTGGGTTCACCCCTCCACTTT.

The chain employs TRBV18 and TRBJ2-3, with TRBD2 as a possible D gene (5 bases). CDR3 size: 17 residues. V lost 1 base to trimming and J lost 0 bases, with 14 bases between them. Germline lookup yields CDR1 KGHSH and CDR2 LQKENI. The CDR3 DNA reads TGTGCCAGCTCACCACTGAAACTAGGGAATAGCACAGATACGCAGTATTTT. Translated, it gives CASSPLKLGNSTDTQYF.

CDR3 sequence: CASREGRSTDTQYF. The CDR3 DNA is TGTGCCAGCAGAGAGGGCCGGTCCACAGATACGCAGTATTTT. The rearrangement joins TRBV2 to TRBJ2-3; tentative D call: TRBD2 (5 bases). The CDR3 runs 14 residues. Germline assignment: CDR1 SNHLY and CDR2 FYNNEI. V lost 6 bases and J lost 2, with 12 bases in between.

The chain uses TRBV4-3 and TRBJ2-7; D is possibly TRBD1 (6 bases). From germline, CDR1 is LGHNA and CDR2 YSLEER. The V end was cut by 0 bases, the J end by 3 bases, with 15 bases between. The CDR3 spans 16 residues. In nucleotides, the CDR3 is TGCGCCAGCAGCCAAGATAGCACAGGGATTTACTACGAGCAGTACTTC. Protein: CASSQDSTGIYYEQYF.

The V call is TRBV7-2, the J call TRBJ2-5, with D possibly TRBD1 on 5 matching bases. The germline V and J ends were trimmed by 6 bases and 1 base, with 15 bases remaining between them. The length of the CDR3 is 15 residues. Germline V gives CDR1 SGHTA, CDR2 FQGNSA. Written as DNA, the CDR3 is TGTGCCAGCAGTCTAGGGCGACAGATCCAAGAGACCCAGTACTTC. Its protein is CASSLGRQIQETQYF. Full variable domain (rest looked up from reference TRBV7-2 and TRBJ2-5): GAGVSQSPSNKVTEKGKDVELRCDPISGHTALYWYRQSLGQGLEFLIYFQGNSAPDKSGLPSDRFSAERTGGSVSTLTIQRTQQEDSAVYLCASSLGRQIQETQYFGPGTRLLVL.

The CDR3 coding sequence is TGTGCCAGCAGTTTAGGAGCCTCCTACAATGAGCAGTTCTTC. Amino acid sequence: CASSLGASYNEQFF. The V call is TRBV28, the J call TRBJ2-1; D call uncertain. The CDR3 is 14 residues long. Trimming shortened V by 2 bases and J by 0 bases, and 5 bases separated the two germline ends. From germline, CDR1 is MDHEN and CDR2 SYDVKM.

This clone has only one observation. The gene calls are TRBV19 and TRBJ2-2; D perhaps matches TRBD2 (7 bases). In germline, CDR1 is LNHDA, CDR2 SQIVND (reference sequence). The ends were cut back, 7 bases at V and 4 bases at J, with 22 bases in the middle. CDR3 length equals 17 residues. CDR3: CASKPRAGALITGELFF. CDR3 coding DNA: TGTGCCAGTAAACCACGGGCGGGGGCGCTTATCACCGGGGAGCTGTTTTTT. The complete variable domain, with remaining parts taken from reference TRBV19 and TRBJ2-2, reads DGGITQSPKYLFRKEGQNVTLSCEQNLNHDAMYWYRQDPGQGLRLIYYSQIVNDFQKGDIAEGYSVSREKKESFPLTVTSAQKNPTAFYLCASKPRAGALITGELFFGEGSRLTVL.

This clone was counted a few times. CDR3 residues: CASSLAGQEYSPLHF. The CDR3 DNA sequence: TGCGCCAGCAGCTTGGCCGGACAGGAGTATTCACCCCTCCACTTT. The J gene is TRBJ1-6, the V gene TRBV5-1; 7 positions match TRBD1. V was clipped by 0 bases and J by 8 bases; unmatched bases: 5. Germline assignment: CDR1 SGHRS and CDR2 YFSETQ. This CDR3 has 15 amino acids.